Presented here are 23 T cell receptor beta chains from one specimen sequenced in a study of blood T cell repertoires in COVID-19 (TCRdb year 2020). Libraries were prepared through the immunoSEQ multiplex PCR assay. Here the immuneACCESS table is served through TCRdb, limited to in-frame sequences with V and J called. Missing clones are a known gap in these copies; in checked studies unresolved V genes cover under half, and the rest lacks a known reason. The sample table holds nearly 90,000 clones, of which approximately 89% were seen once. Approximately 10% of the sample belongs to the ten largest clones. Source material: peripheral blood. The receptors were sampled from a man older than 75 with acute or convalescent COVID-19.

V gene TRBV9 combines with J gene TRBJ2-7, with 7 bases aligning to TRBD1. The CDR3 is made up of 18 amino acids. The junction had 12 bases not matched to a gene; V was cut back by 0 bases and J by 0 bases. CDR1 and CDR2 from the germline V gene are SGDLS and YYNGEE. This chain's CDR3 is CASSVGDSTGANSYEQYF. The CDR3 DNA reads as TGTGCCAGCAGCGTAGGCGACTCTACAGGGGCAAACTCCTACGAGCAGTACTTC.

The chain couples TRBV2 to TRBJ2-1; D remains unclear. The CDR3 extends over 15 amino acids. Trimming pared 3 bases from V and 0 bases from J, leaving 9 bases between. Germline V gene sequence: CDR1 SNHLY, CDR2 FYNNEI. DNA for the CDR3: TGTGCCAGCAGTGATTCCGGAGCCTCCTACAATGAGCAGTTCTTC. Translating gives CASSDSGASYNEQFF. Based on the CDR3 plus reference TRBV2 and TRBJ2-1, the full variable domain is EPEVTQTPSHQVTQMGQEVILRCVPISNHLYFYWYRQILGQKVEFLVSFYNNEISEKSEIFDDQFSVERPDGSNFTLKIRSTKLEDSAMYFCASSDSGASYNEQFFGPGTRLTVL.

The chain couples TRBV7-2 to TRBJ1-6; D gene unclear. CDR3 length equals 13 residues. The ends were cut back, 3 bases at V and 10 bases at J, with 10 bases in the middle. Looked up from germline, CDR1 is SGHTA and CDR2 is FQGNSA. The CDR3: CASSFENPSPLHF. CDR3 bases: TGTGCCAGCAGCTTTGAGAATCCCTCACCCCTCCACTTT. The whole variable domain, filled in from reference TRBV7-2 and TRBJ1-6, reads GAGVSQSPSNKVTEKGKDVELRCDPISGHTALYWYRQSLGQGLEFLIYFQGNSAPDKSGLPSDRFSAERTGGSVSTLTIQRTQQEDSAVYLCASSFENPSPLHFGNGTRLTVT.

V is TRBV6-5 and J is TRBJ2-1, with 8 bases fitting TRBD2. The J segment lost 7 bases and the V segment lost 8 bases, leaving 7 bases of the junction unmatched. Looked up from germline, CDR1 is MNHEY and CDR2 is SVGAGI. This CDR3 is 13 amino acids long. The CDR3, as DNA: TGTGCCAGCTGCAGACTAGCGCTAAATGAGCAGTTCTTC. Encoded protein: CASCRLALNEQFF.

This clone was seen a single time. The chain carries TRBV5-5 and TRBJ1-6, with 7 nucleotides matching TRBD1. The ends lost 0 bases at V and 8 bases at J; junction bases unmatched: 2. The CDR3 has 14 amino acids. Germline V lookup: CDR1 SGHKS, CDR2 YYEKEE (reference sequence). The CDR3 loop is CASSLEGGDSPLHF. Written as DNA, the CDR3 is TGTGCCAGCAGCTTGGAAGGGGGCGATTCACCCCTCCACTTT.

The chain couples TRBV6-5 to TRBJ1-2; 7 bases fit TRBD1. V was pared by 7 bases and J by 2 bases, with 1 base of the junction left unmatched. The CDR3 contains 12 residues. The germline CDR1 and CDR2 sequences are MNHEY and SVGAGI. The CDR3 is CASKGGNYGYTF. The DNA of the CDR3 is TGTGCCAGCAAAGGGGGCAACTATGGCTACACCTTC.

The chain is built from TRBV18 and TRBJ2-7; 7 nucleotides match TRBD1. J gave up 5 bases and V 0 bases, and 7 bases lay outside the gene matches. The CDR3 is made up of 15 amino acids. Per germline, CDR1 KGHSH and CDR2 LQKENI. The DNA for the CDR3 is TGTGCCAGCTCACCACCTGGCAGGGGGTCCCACGAGCAGTACTTC. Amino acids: CASSPPGRGSHEQYF.

This CDR3 is CASSYSGGQGKRYTF. CDR3 DNA sequence: TGTGCCAGCAGTTACTCAGGGGGACAGGGGAAACGCTACACCTTC. This chain joins TRBV6-5 and TRBJ1-2; 10 bases are shared with TRBD1. CDR3 length: 15 residues. The J segment lost 9 bases and the V segment lost 0 bases, leaving 7 bases of the junction unmatched. The germline CDR1 and CDR2 sequences are MNHEY and SVGAGI.

In DNA form, the CDR3 reads TGTGCCAGCAGTGGACAGTGGCCTGAAGCTTTCTTT. It translates to CASSGQWPEAFF. The V call is TRBV2, the J call TRBJ1-1, with D perhaps TRBD1 (5 bases). The CDR3 sequence is 12 residues long. The V gene's germline CDR1 is SNHLY and CDR2 FYNNEI. V dropped 4 bases and J dropped 6 bases, with 9 bases sitting between them. Combining the CDR3 with reference TRBV2 and TRBJ1-1 gives the whole variable domain EPEVTQTPSHQVTQMGQEVILRCVPISNHLYFYWYRQILGQKVEFLVSFYNNEISEKSEIFDDQFSVERPDGSNFTLKIRSTKLEDSAMYFCASSGQWPEAFFGQGTRLTVV.

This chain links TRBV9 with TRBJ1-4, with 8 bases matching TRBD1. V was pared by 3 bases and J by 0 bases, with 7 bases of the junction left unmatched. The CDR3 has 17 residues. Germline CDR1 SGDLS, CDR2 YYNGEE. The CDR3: CASSATGGLATNEKLFF. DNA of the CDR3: TGTGCCAGCAGCGCCACAGGGGGTCTGGCAACTAATGAAAAACTGTTTTTT.

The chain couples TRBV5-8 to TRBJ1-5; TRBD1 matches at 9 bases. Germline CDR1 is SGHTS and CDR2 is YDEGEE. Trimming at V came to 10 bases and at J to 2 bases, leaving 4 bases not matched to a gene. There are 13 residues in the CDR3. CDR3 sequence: CAGQGMGNQPQHF. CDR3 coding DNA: TGTGCCGGACAGGGGATGGGCAATCAGCCCCAGCATTTT.

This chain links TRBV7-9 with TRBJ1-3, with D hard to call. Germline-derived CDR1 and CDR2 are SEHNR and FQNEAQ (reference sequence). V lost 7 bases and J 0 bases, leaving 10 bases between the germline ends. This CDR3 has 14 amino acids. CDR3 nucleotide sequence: TGTGCCAGCACCCAGATGGCCTCTGGAAACACCATATATTTT. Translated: CASTQMASGNTIYF. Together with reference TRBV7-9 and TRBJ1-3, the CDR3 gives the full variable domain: DTGVSQNPRHKITKRGQNVTFRCDPISEHNRLYWYRQTLGQGPEFLTYFQNEAQLEKSRLLSDRFSAERPKGSFSTLEIQRTEQGDSAMYLCASTQMASGNTIYFGEGSWLTVV.

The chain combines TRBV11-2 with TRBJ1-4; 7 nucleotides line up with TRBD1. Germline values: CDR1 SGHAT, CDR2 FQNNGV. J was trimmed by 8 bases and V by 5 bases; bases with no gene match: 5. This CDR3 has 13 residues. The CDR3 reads CASSKATGEKLFF. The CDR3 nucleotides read TGTGCCAGCAGCAAGGCGACAGGGGAAAAACTGTTTTTT.

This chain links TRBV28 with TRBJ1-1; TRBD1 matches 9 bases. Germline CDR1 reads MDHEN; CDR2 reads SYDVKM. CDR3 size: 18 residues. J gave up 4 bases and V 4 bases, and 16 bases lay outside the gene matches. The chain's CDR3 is CASSSRDRAPGWSTEAFF. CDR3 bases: TGTGCCAGCAGTTCCCGGGACAGGGCCCCGGGGTGGAGCACTGAAGCTTTCTTT. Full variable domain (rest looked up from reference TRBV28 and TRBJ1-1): DVKVTQSSRYLVKRTGEKVFLECVQDMDHENMFWYRQDPGLGLRLIYFSYDVKMKEKGDIPEGYSVSREKKERFSLILESASTNQTSMYLCASSSRDRAPGWSTEAFFGQGTRLTVV.

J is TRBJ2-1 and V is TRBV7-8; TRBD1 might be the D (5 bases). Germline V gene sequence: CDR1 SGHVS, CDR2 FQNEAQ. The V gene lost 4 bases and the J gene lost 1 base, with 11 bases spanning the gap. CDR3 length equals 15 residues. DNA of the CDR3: TGTGCCAGCAGCTCTCAGGGCCCTTCCTACAATGAGCAGTTCTTC. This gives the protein CASSSQGPSYNEQFF.

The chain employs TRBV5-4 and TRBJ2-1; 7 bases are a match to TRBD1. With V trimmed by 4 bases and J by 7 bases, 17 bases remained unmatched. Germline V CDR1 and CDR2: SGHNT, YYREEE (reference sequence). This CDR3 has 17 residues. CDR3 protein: CASSRPTGQTIRNEQFF. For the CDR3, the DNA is TGTGCCAGCAGCCGCCCGACAGGGCAAACAATTAGGAATGAGCAGTTCTTC.

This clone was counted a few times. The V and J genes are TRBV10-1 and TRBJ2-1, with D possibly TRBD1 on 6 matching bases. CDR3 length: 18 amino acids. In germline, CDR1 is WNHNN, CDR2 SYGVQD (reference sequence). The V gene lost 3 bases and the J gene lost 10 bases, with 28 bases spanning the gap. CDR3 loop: CASSDFSTGSIPTGEQFF. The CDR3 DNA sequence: TGCGCCAGCAGTGATTTCTCAACAGGGTCGATTCCAACGGGGGAGCAGTTCTTC.

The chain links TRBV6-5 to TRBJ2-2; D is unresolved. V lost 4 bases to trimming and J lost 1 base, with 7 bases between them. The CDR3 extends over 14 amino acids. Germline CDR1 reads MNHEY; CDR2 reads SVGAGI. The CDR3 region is CASSSQVNTGELFF. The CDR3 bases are TGTGCCAGCAGTTCCCAGGTGAACACCGGGGAGCTGTTTTTT.

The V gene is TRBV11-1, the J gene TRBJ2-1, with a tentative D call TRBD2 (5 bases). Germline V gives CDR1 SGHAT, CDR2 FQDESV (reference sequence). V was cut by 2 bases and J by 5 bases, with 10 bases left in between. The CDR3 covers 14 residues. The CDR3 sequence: CASSLNGNHNEQFF. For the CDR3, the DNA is TGTGCCAGCAGCTTAAACGGGAACCACAATGAGCAGTTCTTC.

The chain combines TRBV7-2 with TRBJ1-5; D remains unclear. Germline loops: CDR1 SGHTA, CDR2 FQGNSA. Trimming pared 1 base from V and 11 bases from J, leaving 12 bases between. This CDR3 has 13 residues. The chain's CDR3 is CASSLGAKEAQHF. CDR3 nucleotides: TGTGCCAGCAGCTTAGGCGCAAAAGAGGCCCAGCATTTT. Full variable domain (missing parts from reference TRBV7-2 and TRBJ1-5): GAGVSQSPSNKVTEKGKDVELRCDPISGHTALYWYRQSLGQGLEFLIYFQGNSAPDKSGLPSDRFSAERTGGSVSTLTIQRTQQEDSAVYLCASSLGAKEAQHFGDGTRLSIL.

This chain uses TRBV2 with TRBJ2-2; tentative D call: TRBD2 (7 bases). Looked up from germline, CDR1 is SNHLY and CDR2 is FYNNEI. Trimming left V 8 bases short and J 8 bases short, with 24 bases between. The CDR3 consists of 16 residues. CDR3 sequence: CASGRERGARGGELFF. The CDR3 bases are TGTGCCAGCGGCCGGGAACGGGGGGCCCGAGGAGGGGAGCTGTTTTTT.

The CDR3 sequence is CASSQDEARVGSPLHF. Written as DNA, the CDR3 is TGTGCCAGCAGCCAAGACGAGGCCAGGGTGGGTTCACCCCTCCACTTT. The V call is TRBV4-2, the J call TRBJ1-6, with a possible D match to TRBD1 (5 bases). CDR1 is LGHNA and CDR2 is YNFKEQ in the germline V gene. The CDR3 length is 16 residues. V was pared by 0 bases and J by 9 bases, with 15 bases between.

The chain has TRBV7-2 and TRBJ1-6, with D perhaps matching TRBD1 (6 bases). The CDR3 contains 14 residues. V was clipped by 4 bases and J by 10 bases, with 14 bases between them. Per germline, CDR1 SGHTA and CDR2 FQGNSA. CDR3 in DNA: TGTGCCAGCAGCTCAGACAGGCAACAATCACCCCTCCACTTT. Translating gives CASSSDRQQSPLHF. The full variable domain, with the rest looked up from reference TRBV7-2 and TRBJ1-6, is GAGVSQSPSNKVTEKGKDVELRCDPISGHTALYWYRQSLGQGLEFLIYFQGNSAPDKSGLPSDRFSAERTGGSVSTLTIQRTQQEDSAVYLCASSSDRQQSPLHFGNGTRLTVT.